This TCR beta chain was identified in a study of T cell responses to AZD1222 COVID-19 vaccine. The V gene end was trimmed by 4 bases and the J gene end by 8 bases; junction bases not matched to a gene: 3. Germline V gene sequence: CDR1 SNHLY, CDR2 FYNNEI. This CDR3 is built from 14 residues. This table comes from immunoSEQ multiplex PCR, and its TCRdb copy is limited to in-frame clones, with some not included. The sample shows 170,000 or so clones, around nine tenths of them seen only once. J is TRBJ1-4 and V is TRBV2; 11 bases are a match to TRBD1. The receptor was isolated from an adult in good health. The starting material was peripheral blood, obtained on day 0 of AZD1222 vaccination. DNA of the CDR3: TGTGCCAGCAGTGTGGACAGGGGGCACGAAAAACTGTTTTTT. Translation: CASSVDRGHEKLFF. Full variable domain (remainder filled in from reference TRBV2 and TRBJ1-4): EPEVTQTPSHQVTQMGQEVILRCVPISNHLYFYWYRQILGQKVEFLVSFYNNEISEKSEIFDDQFSVERPDGSNFTLKIRSTKLEDSAMYFCASSVDRGHEKLFFGSGTQLSVL.